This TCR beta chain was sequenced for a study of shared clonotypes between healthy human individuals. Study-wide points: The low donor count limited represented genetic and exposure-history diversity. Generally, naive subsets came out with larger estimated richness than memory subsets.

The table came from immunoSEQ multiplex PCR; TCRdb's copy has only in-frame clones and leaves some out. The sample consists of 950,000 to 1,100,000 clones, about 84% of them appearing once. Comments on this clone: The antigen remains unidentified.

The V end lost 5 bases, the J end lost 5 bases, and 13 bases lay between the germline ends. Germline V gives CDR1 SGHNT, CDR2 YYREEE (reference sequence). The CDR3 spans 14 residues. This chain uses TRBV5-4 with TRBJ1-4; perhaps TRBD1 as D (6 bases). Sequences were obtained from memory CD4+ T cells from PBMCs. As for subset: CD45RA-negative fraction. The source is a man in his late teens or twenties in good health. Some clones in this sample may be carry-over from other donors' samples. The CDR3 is CASSLTGSNEKLFF. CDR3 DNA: TGTGCCAGCAGTTTGACAGGCAGCAATGAAAAACTGTTTTTT.